This T cell receptor beta chain comes out of a study of CD8 T cells in ankylosing spondylitis. 5'-RACE, quantitative and with molecular barcodes, yielded the TCR beta libraries. TCRdb analysed the 5' RACE reads with MiXCR anew, one entry per CDR3 protein. The table lists 300,000 to 350,000 distinct CDR3 sequences, less than 25% of them singletons. Findings and caveats of the study: The authors reported significant enrichment of disease-linked clones in matched ankylosing spondylitis synovial fluid. Peripheral blood held disease-linked clones only at relatively low frequency, and these were CD8+. Among TCR beta sequences, a motif of 7 to 9 highly homologous variants appeared characteristic of ankylosing spondylitis blood.

The CDR3 is 14 amino acids. Trimming took off 0 bases at V and 2 bases at J, with 8 bases between the two ends. CDR1 is SGHRS and CDR2 is YFSETQ in the germline V gene. This clonotype showed up many times. Its specificity is not known. This receptor was taken from a female donor with ankylosing spondylitis or in good health (not recorded which). Specimen: blood, either unsorted or a sorted T cell fraction (not recorded which). V and J are TRBV5-1 and TRBJ1-1, with TRBD1 as a possible D gene (6 bases). This chain's CDR3 is CASSLGGGNTEAFF. In DNA, the CDR3 is TGCGCCAGCAGCTTGGGAGGGGGAAACACTGAAGCTTTCTTT.